This TCR beta chain was identified in a study of blood T cell repertoires in COVID-19. Background on the study: Donors in the United States, Italy and Spain gave samples during acute or convalescent COVID-19.

The assay was immunoSEQ multiplex PCR, and TCRdb's table has in-frame clones only and misses some. Of 150,000 or so clones listed, roughly 80% are singletons. The V end lost 2 bases, the J end lost 7 bases, and 17 bases lay between the germline ends. The CDR3 sequence is 15 residues long. The germline V gene has CDR1 SEHNR and CDR2 FQNEAQ (reference sequence). This sequence joins TRBV7-9 and TRBJ1-2, with D perhaps matching TRBD1 (6 bases). The sample consisted of peripheral blood. This sequence originates from a woman aged 80 or older with acute or convalescent COVID-19. The CDR3 reads CASSLSGGPIGGYTF. CDR3 sequence (DNA): TGTGCCAGCAGCTTATCGGGGGGCCCAATCGGTGGCTACACCTTC.